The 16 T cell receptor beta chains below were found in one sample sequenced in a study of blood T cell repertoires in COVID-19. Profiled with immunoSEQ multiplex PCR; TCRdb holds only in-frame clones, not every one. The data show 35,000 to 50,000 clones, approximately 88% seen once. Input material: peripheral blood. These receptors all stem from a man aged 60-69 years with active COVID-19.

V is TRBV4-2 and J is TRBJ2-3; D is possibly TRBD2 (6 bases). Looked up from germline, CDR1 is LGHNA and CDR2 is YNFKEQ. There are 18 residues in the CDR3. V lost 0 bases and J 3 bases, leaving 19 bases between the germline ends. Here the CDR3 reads CASSQDLSGQTGTDTQYF. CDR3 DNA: TGTGCCAGCAGCCAAGATCTTAGCGGCCAAACTGGGACAGATACGCAGTATTTT.

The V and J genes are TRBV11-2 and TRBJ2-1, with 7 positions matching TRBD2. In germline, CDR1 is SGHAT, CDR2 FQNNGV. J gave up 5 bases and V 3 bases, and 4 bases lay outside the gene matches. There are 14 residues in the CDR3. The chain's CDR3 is CASSFGGTHNEQFF. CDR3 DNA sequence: TGTGCCAGCAGCTTCGGGGGGACCCACAATGAGCAGTTCTTC.

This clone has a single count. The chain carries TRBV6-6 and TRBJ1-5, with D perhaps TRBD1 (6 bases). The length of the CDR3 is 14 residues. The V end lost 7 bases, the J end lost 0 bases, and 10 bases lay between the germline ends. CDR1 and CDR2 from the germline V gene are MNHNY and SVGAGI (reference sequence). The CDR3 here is CASKTGYSNQPQHF. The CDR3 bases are TGTGCCAGCAAAACAGGGTATAGCAATCAGCCCCAGCATTTT.

The CDR3, as DNA: TGCAGCGCCGCCGCGGGAGGAGAGACCCAGTACTTC. This gives the protein CSAAAGGETQYF. This chain joins TRBV29-1 and TRBJ2-5, with 8 bases matching TRBD2. The CDR3 has 12 amino acids. V lost 7 bases, J lost 4 bases, and 5 bases stayed unmatched. The germline V gene encodes CDR1 SQVTM and CDR2 ANQGSEA.

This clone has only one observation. CDR3 in DNA: TGCGCCAGCAGCTCCACCGGGACACAGAACACTGAAGCTTTCTTT. Protein sequence: CASSSTGTQNTEAFF. This chain connects TRBV5-1 to TRBJ1-1; possible D gene TRBD1, 6 bases. Germline values: CDR1 SGHRS, CDR2 YFSETQ. V shed 3 bases and J shed 1 base, with 13 bases lying between them. The CDR3 runs 15 residues.

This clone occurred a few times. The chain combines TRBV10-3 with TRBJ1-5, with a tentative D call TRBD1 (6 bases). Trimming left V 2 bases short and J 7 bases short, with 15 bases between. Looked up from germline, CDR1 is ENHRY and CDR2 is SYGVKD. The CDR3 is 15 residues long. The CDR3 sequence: CAISESGGGEQPQHF. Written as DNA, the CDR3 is TGTGCCATCAGTGAGAGCGGGGGCGGAGAGCAGCCCCAGCATTTT.

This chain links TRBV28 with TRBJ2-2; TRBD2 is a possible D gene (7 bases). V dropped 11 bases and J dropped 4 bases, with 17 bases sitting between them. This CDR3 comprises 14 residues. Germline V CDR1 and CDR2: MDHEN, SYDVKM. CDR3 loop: CAVQGGGRTGELFF. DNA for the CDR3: TGTGCCGTACAAGGGGGGGGCCGCACCGGGGAGCTGTTTTTT.

The CDR3 DNA follows: TGCGCCAGCAGCTTGGGACAGGACACAACCTACGAGCAGTACTTC. The encoded protein is CASSLGQDTTYEQYF. V and J are TRBV5-1 and TRBJ2-7; tentatively, D is TRBD1 (6 bases). The germline gives CDR1 SGHRS, CDR2 YFSETQ. Trimming took off 0 bases at V and 2 bases at J, with 12 bases between the two ends. CDR3 size: 15 residues.

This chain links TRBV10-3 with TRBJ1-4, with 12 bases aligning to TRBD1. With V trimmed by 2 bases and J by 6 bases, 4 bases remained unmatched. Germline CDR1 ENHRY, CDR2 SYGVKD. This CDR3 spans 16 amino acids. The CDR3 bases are TGTGCCATCAGTGAGCCGGGGACAGGGGGCGATGAAAAACTGTTTTTT. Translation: CAISEPGTGGDEKLFF.

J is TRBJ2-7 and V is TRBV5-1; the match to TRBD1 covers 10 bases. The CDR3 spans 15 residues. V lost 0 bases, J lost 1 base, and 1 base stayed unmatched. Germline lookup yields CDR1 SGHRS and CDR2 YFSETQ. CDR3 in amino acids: CASSLGGQGSYEQYF. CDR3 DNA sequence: TGCGCCAGCAGCTTGGGGGGACAGGGGTCCTACGAGCAGTACTTC.

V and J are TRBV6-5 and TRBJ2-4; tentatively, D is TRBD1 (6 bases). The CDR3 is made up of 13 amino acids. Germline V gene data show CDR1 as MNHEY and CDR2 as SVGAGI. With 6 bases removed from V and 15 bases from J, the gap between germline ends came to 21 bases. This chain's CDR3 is CASSPRPQGYSYF. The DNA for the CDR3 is TGTGCCAGCAGCCCCCGACCACAGGGTTACTCGTACTTC.

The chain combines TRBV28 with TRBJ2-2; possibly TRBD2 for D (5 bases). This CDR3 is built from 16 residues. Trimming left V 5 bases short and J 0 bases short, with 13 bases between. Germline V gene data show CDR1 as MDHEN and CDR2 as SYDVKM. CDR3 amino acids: CASSRRTGPNTGELFF. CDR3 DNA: TGTGCCAGCAGTCGCCGGACTGGTCCGAACACCGGGGAGCTGTTTTTT.

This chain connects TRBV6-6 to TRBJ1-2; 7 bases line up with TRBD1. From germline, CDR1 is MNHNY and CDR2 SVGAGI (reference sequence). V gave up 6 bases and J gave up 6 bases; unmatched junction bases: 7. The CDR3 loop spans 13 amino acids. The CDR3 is CASSPQGRDGYTF. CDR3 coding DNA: TGTGCCAGCAGCCCACAGGGGAGAGATGGCTACACCTTC.

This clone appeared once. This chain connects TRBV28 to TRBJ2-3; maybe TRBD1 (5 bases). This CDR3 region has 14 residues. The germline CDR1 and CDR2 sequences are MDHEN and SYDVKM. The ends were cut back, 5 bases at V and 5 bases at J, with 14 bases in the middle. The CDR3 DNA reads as TGTGCCAGCAGTGCCAGGGCTCCTGGAGATACGCAGTATTTT. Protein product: CASSARAPGDTQYF.

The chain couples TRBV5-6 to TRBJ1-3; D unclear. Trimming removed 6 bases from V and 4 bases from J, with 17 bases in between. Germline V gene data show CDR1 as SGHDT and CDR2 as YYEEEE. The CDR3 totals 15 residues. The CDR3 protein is CASTDLLGRGNTIYF. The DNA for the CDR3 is TGTGCCAGCACCGACCTGTTGGGGAGGGGAAACACCATATATTTT.

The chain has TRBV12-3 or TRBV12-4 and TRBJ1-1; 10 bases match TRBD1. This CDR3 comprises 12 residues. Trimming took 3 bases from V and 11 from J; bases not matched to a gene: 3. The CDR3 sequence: CASSFGTGAAFF. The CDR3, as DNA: TGTGCCAGCAGTTTTGGGACAGGGGCGGCTTTCTTT.